This T cell receptor (beta chain) was profiled in a study of blood T cells in healthy people across ages. The trim removed 0 bases at V and 3 bases at J, leaving 6 bases unmatched. Germline CDR1 MNHEY, CDR2 SVGEGT. The CDR3 runs 16 residues. The use of a sample-barcoded 5' primer and a J-beta primer mix characterized a second PCR of roughly 7 to 11 cycles. TCRdb used MiXCR to reprocess the 5' RACE reads, holding one entry per CDR3 protein. The data contain 550,000 to 750,000 distinct CDR3 sequences, 20% to 25% of them seen just once; the ten biggest clones take up 3% to 4.5%. Donors were systemically healthy Caucasian individuals from Russia aged roughly 6 to 95 years.

This clonotype originated in a man in his 70s in good health. Input material: blood. The chain carries TRBV6-2 or TRBV6-3 and TRBJ2-3; 7 bases map to TRBD2. CDR3 region: CASSYSSGVGTDTQYF. In nucleotides, the CDR3 is TGTGCCAGCAGTTACTCGAGCGGGGTGGGGACAGATACGCAGTATTTT.